The 10 T cell receptor beta chains in this list originate from one sample, sequenced in a study of shared clonotypes between healthy human individuals. Using immunoSEQ multiplex PCR, the repertoire was profiled, and TCRdb retains in-frame clones only, with some absent. The repertoire has millions of clones, roughly 95% of them found once; the top ten carry 0.13%. Sequenced sample: naive CD4+ T cells sorted from blood. Subset described: CD45RA+ positively selected. The receptor source for this set is a man aged 18 to 30 in good health.

This clone has only a few counts. The rearrangement links TRBV7-9 to TRBJ2-1; D is possibly TRBD2 (5 bases). Germline assignment: CDR1 SEHNR and CDR2 FQNEAQ (reference sequence). V was shortened by 3 bases and J by 5 bases, with 20 bases between the two germline ends. This CDR3 contains 17 residues. CDR3 DNA: TGTGCCAGCAGCTTGAAACCGGTGACGGGGATGAACAATGAGCAGTTCTTC. Translating gives CASSLKPVTGMNNEQFF.

The rearrangement joins TRBV5-6 to TRBJ2-3; 10 bases line up with TRBD2. Unmatched junction bases numbered 7, after V lost 5 bases and J lost 7 bases. The germline CDR1 and CDR2 sequences are SGHDT and YYEEEE. The CDR3 consists of 14 residues. The DNA of the CDR3 is TGTGCCAGCAGTTCCCTAGCGGGGGTTAATACGCAGTATTTT. Translating it yields CASSSLAGVNTQYF.

This clone was recorded only once. The rearrangement uses TRBV7-9 and TRBJ2-6; perhaps D is TRBD1 or TRBD2 (6 bases each). The CDR3 has 12 residues. V dropped 5 bases and J dropped 13 bases, with 12 bases sitting between them. Germline CDR1 is SEHNR and CDR2 is FQNEAQ (reference sequence). CDR3 nucleotides: TGTGCCAGCAGCCCTAGGGGGGCTGTCCTGACTTTC. This encodes CASSPRGAVLTF.

The genes are TRBV28 and TRBJ1-1, with a tentative D call TRBD1 (5 bases). Germline assignment: CDR1 MDHEN and CDR2 SYDVKM. V lost 6 bases to trimming and J lost 1 base, with 15 bases between them. This CDR3 is 15 amino acids long. CDR3 in amino acids: CASSKWEGTNTEAFF. CDR3 DNA: TGTGCCAGCAGCAAGTGGGAGGGGACGAACACTGAAGCTTTCTTT.

The table lists this clone with a count of one. V is TRBV28 and J is TRBJ1-1; D is perhaps TRBD1 (6 bases). This CDR3 comprises 16 residues. V was trimmed by 2 bases and J by 2 bases, leaving 15 bases between them. CDR1 and CDR2 from the germline V gene are MDHEN and SYDVKM. CDR3 nucleotides: TGTGCCAGCAGTTTACGGCCGGGGGCGGGTAACACTGAAGCTTTCTTT. This sequence encodes CASSLRPGAGNTEAFF.

The chain combines TRBV11-2 with TRBJ1-6; unclear D gene. The length of the CDR3 is 16 residues. Trimming removed 0 bases at V and 0 bases at J, with 6 bases between. Germline values: CDR1 SGHAT, CDR2 FQNNGV. CDR3 bases: TGTGCCAGCAGCTTAGAACTCCGCTCCTATAATTCACCCCTCCACTTT. Translated: CASSLELRSYNSPLHF.

J is TRBJ2-7 and V is TRBV6-1, with D possibly matching TRBD1 (5 bases). The V gene's germline CDR1 is MNHNS and CDR2 SASEGT. Trimming cost V 1 base and J 4 bases, with 11 bases left between them. The CDR3 extends over 14 amino acids. The CDR3 DNA reads as TGTGCCAGCAGTGAAGTGTGGGGCCGGTACGAGCAGTACTTC. Its translation is CASSEVWGRYEQYF.

In its sample, this clone was seen a few times. The CDR3 protein is CASSLLAVSYNEQFF. CDR3 bases: TGCGCCAGCAGCTTGTTGGCAGTCTCCTACAATGAGCAGTTCTTC. The chain joins TRBV5-1 to TRBJ2-1; the D is unclear. V dropped 1 base and J dropped 0 bases, with 8 bases sitting between them. The CDR3 extends over 15 amino acids. Germline V gene sequence: CDR1 SGHRS, CDR2 YFSETQ.

About this clone: A much larger clone sits a single nucleotide away, making a read error possible. The genes are TRBV28 and TRBJ1-5; D perhaps matches TRBD1 (5 bases). The CDR3 covers 11 residues. V was cut by 6 bases and J by 15 bases, with 15 bases left in between. The germline gives CDR1 MDHEN, CDR2 SYDVKM. CDR3 loop: CASRPGGTTHF. CDR3 nucleotides: TGTGCCAGCAGGCCCGGGGGGACCACGCATTTT.

This chain uses TRBV6-4 with TRBJ1-3, with D hard to call. CDR3 size: 10 residues. Looked up from germline, CDR1 is MRHNA and CDR2 is SNTAGT. V was cut by 11 bases and J by 2 bases, with 4 bases left in between. The CDR3 is CAQAGNTIYF. DNA of the CDR3: TGTGCCCAGGCTGGAAACACCATATATTTT.